This T cell receptor beta chain was sequenced in a study of beta chain features in type 1 diabetes. Overall study findings and caveats: TCRB rearrangement may or may not be influenced by HLA type; here this remained unresolved. Relative to healthy donors, patients appeared to have naive, central memory and Treg TCRB repertoires that were more similar. Significant though moderate, a shortening of TCRB CDR3s appeared in all four CD4+ subsets of Type 1 diabetes patients.

As concerns this clone: Its antigen is still unknown.

The CDR3 totals 18 residues. Trimming removed 2 bases from V and 0 bases from J, with 14 bases in between. The germline V gene has CDR1 SNHLY and CDR2 FYNNEI. The study reverse transcribed the entire isolated RNA, so it sequenced expressed TCRB transcripts. Sequencing used immunoSEQ multiplex PCR; TCRdb keeps in-frame clones, though not all of them. The sample lists around 310,000 clones, approximately 15% occurring once. The source material was naive CD4+ T cells from blood. The chain employs TRBV2 and TRBJ2-6; D is possibly TRBD2 (5 bases). The receptor comes from a woman in her late teens or twenties with type 1 diabetes. In nucleotides, the CDR3 is TGTGCCAGCAGTGAAAGGGAGTTTTACGACTCTGGGGCCAACGTCCTGACTTTC. It is translated as CASSEREFYDSGANVLTF.